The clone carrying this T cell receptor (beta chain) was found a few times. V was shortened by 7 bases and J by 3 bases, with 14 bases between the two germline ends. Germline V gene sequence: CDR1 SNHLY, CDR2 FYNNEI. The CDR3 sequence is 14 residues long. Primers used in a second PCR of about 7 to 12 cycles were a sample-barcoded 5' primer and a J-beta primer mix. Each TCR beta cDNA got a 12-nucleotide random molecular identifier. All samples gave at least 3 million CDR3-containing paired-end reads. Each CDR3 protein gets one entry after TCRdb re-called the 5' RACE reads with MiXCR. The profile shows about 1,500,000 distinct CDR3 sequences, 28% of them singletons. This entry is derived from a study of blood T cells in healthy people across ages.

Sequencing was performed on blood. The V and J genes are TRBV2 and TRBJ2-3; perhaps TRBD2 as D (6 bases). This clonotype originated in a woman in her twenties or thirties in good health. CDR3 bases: TGTGCCAGCAATGGTCCCAGCGGGACAGATACGCAGTATTTT. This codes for CASNGPSGTDTQYF.